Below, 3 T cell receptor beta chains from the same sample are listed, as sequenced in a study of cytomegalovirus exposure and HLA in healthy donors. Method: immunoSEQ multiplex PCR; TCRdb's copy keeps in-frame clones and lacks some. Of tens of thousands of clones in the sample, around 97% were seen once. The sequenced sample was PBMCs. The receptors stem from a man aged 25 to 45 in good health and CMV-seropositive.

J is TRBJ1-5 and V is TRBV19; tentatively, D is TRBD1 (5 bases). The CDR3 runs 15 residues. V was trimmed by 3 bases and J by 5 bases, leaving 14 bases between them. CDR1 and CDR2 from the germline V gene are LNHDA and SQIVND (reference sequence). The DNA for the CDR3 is TGTGCCAGTAGTATGCGCAGCGCGGGGGATCAGCCCCAGCATTTT. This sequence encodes CASSMRSAGDQPQHF.

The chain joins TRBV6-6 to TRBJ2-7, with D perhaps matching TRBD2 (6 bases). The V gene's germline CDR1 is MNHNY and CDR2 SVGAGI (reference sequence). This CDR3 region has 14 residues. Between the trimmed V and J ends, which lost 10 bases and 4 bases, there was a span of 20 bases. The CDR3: CATGDPGSLYEQYF. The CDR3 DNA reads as TGTGCCACGGGGGATCCGGGAAGCTTGTACGAGCAGTACTTC.

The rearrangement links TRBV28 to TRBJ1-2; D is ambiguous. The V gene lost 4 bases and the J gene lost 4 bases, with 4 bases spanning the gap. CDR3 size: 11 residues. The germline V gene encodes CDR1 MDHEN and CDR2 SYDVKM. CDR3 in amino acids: CASSSSYGYTF. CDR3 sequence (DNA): TGTGCCAGCAGTTCCTCCTATGGCTACACCTTC.